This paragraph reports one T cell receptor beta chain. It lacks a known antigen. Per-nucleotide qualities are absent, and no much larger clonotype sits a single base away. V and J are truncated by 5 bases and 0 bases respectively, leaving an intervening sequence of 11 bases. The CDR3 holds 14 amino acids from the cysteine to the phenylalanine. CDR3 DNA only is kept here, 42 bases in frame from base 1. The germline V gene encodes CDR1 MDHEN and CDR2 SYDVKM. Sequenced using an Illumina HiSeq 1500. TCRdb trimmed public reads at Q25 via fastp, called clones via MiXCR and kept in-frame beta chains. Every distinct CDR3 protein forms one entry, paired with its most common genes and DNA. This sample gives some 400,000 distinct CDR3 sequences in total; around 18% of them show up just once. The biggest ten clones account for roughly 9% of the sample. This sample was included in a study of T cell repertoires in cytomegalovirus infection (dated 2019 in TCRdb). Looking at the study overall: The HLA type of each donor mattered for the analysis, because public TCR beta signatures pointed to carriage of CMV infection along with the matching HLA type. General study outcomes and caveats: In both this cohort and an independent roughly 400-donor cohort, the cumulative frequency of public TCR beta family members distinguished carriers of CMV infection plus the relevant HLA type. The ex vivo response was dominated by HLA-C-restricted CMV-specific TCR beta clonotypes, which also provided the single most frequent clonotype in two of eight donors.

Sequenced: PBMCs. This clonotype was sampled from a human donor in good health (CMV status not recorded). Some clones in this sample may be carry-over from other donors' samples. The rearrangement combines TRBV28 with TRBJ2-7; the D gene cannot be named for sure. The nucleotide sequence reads TGTGCCAGCAGTCCTGGACCTAACTCCTACGAGCAGTACTTC. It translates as CASSPGPNSYEQYF.